A single sample is the source of the 20 T cell receptor beta chains below, sequenced in a study of early T cells in non-severe SARS-CoV-2 infection. TCRdb re-analysed the 5' RACE reads in MiXCR, keeping a single row per CDR3 protein. The sample carries tens of thousands of distinct CDR3 sequences, 5.5% to 7.5% recorded once. Sequenced material: whole blood. The receptors stem from an adult who was a healthcare worker with PCR-confirmed SARS-CoV-2 infection or an uninfected control (not recorded which).

This clonotype occurred many times. This rearrangement joins TRBV5-1 to TRBJ2-3; a weak D match, TRBD1 (6 bases). From germline, CDR1 is SGHRS and CDR2 YFSETQ. V was shortened by 5 bases and J by 1 base, with 11 bases between the two germline ends. CDR3 length equals 14 residues. The CDR3 spells CASRVSGGTDTQYF. CDR3 in DNA: TGCGCCAGCAGGGTTTCAGGGGGCACAGATACGCAGTATTTT.

V is TRBV6-5 and J is TRBJ1-3; TRBD1 aligns across 7 bases. The CDR3 is 15 residues long. J lost 6 bases, V lost 11 bases, and 16 bases had no gene match. Germline V gene sequence: CDR1 MNHEY, CDR2 SVGAGI. CDR3 in amino acids: CAASQGGSLKNTIYF. The CDR3, as DNA: TGTGCCGCGAGTCAGGGGGGTTCGTTGAAAAACACCATATATTTT.

The chain uses TRBV5-4 and TRBJ2-1, with 9 bases aligning to TRBD2. J was trimmed by 0 bases and V by 6 bases; bases with no gene match: 7. This CDR3 has 16 amino acids. Germline CDR1 is SGHNT and CDR2 is YYREEE (reference sequence). The CDR3 DNA reads TGTGCCAGCACCCGGACTAGCGTTTACTCCTACAATGAGCAGTTCTTC. Its translation: CASTRTSVYSYNEQFF.

The chain has TRBV3-1 and TRBJ2-2, with D tentatively TRBD1 or TRBD2 (5 bases each). Per germline, CDR1 LGHDT and CDR2 YNNKEL (reference sequence). Trimming took 0 bases from V and 1 from J, leaving 9 bases between them. The CDR3 has 16 amino acids. CDR3 residues: CASSQEGTVNTGELFF. CDR3 nucleotide sequence: TGTGCCAGCAGCCAAGAGGGGACGGTGAACACCGGGGAGCTGTTTTTT.

The chain joins TRBV7-9 to TRBJ2-1; 9 nucleotides agree with TRBD2. This CDR3 comprises 15 residues. Germline CDR1 SEHNR, CDR2 FQNEAQ (reference sequence). V gave up 5 bases and J gave up 6 bases; unmatched junction bases: 8. CDR3 sequence: CASSPRGGGANEQFF. The CDR3 DNA follows: TGTGCCAGCAGCCCCCGTGGCGGGGGGGCCAATGAGCAGTTCTTC.

Many counts were recorded for this clonotype. This rearrangement joins TRBV29-1 to TRBJ2-7; no firm D call. V was shortened by 3 bases and J by 6 bases, with 12 bases between the two germline ends. Germline loops: CDR1 SQVTM, CDR2 ANQGSEA. The CDR3 sequence is 12 residues long. In DNA form, the CDR3 reads TGCAGCGTTGAGGGTTTGATAGGCGAGCAGTACTTC. It specifies CSVEGLIGEQYF.

The CDR3 DNA reads TGTGCCAGCAGGCCCGTAAGCTCCTACAATGAGCAGTTCTTC. Translating it yields CASRPVSSYNEQFF. The chain links TRBV5-6 to TRBJ2-1; D is uncertain. CDR1 and CDR2 from the germline V gene are SGHDT and YYEEEE. The CDR3 has 14 residues. V lost 5 bases to trimming and J lost 0 bases, with 9 bases between them.

This clonotype was seen many times. V usage is TRBV20-1 and J usage is TRBJ2-3; tentatively, D is TRBD2 (6 bases). Germline CDR1 DFQATT, CDR2 SNEGSKA (reference sequence). Trimming left V 0 bases short and J 2 bases short, with 12 bases between. This CDR3 comprises 15 residues. The CDR3: CSARDGRGATDTQYF. The CDR3 DNA reads as TGCAGTGCTAGAGATGGGCGGGGAGCCACAGATACGCAGTATTTT.

This clonotype occurred many times. This sequence joins TRBV29-1 and TRBJ2-7; 8 bases agree with TRBD1. Germline CDR1 SQVTM, CDR2 ANQGSEA. The CDR3 covers 14 residues. The V and J ends lost 3 bases and 0 bases, in that order; junction bases with no gene match: 4. The CDR3 DNA follows: TGCAGCGTTGAGACAGGGGTTAACTCCTACGAGCAGTACTTC. Translating gives CSVETGVNSYEQYF.

The chain combines TRBV7-3 with TRBJ1-6, with D hard to call. The CDR3 totals 13 residues. V shed 5 bases and J shed 7 bases, with 9 bases lying between them. Germline lookup yields CDR1 SGHTA and CDR2 FQGTGA. The CDR3 loop reads CASSLTENSPLHF. As DNA, the CDR3 is TGTGCCAGCAGCCTCACGGAAAATTCACCCCTCCACTTT.

Ten or more counts support this clonotype. The V gene is TRBV20-1, the J gene TRBJ2-7, with D perhaps assigned TRBD1 or TRBD2 (6 bases each). Germline CDR1 DFQATT, CDR2 SNEGSKA (reference sequence). V was trimmed by 4 bases and J by 3 bases, leaving 10 bases between them. CDR3 length: 12 residues. The CDR3: CSATGALYEQYF. For the CDR3, the DNA is TGCAGTGCTACGGGGGCCCTCTACGAGCAGTACTTC.

The chain employs TRBV6-2 or TRBV6-3 and TRBJ2-1; 11 nucleotides match TRBD2. Germline CDR1 MNHEY, CDR2 SVGEGT. V shed 2 bases and J 0 bases; nucleotides not matched to a gene: 6. The CDR3 has 18 amino acids. CDR3 nucleotide sequence: TGTGCCAGCAGTTACCCTAGCGGGGGGCCCAGCTCCTACAATGAGCAGTTCTTC. Amino acid sequence: CASSYPSGGPSSYNEQFF.

This clonotype has a count of ten or more. V and J are TRBV20-1 and TRBJ2-5; possibly TRBD1 or TRBD2 for D (5 bases each). Germline V gives CDR1 DFQATT, CDR2 SNEGSKA (reference sequence). V gave up 3 bases and J gave up 4 bases, with 12 bases separating them. The CDR3 is made up of 13 amino acids. The DNA for the CDR3 is TGCAGTGCTAGTCGGGGCCGCCGAGAGACCCAGTACTTC. Its translation: CSASRGRRETQYF.

This clonotype has a count of ten or more. The chain is built from TRBV29-1 and TRBJ1-2; D is uncertain. This CDR3 has 12 residues. V gave up 4 bases and J gave up 3 bases, with 9 bases separating them. Germline V lookup: CDR1 SQVTM, CDR2 ANQGSEA. The CDR3 region has the DNA TGCAGCGTTGTCTGGGGAGACTATGGCTACACCTTC. Its translation is CSVVWGDYGYTF.

This clonotype came up a few times. The genes are TRBV29-1 and TRBJ2-5, with 9 bases matching TRBD1. The germline V gene encodes CDR1 SQVTM and CDR2 ANQGSEA. The CDR3 length is 14 residues. With 6 bases clipped from V and 5 bases from J, the junction kept 10 bases outside the gene matches. The CDR3 region has the DNA TGCAGCGTGACCCGGGACAGGGTTGGGGAGACCCAGTACTTC. Translated: CSVTRDRVGETQYF.

The table lists this clonotype with many counts. The chain is built from TRBV11-1 and TRBJ2-1, with D tentatively TRBD2 (6 bases). This CDR3 is 12 amino acids long. V was shortened by 1 base and J by 12 bases, with 10 bases between the two germline ends. Germline assignment: CDR1 SGHAT and CDR2 FQDESV (reference sequence). CDR3 residues: CASSLEDYGQFF. DNA for the CDR3: TGTGCCAGCAGCTTAGAGGACTATGGGCAGTTCTTC.

The chain is built from TRBV5-1 and TRBJ1-2, with D unclear. The CDR3 runs to 13 residues. Germline values: CDR1 SGHRS, CDR2 YFSETQ. With 0 bases removed from V and 2 bases from J, the gap between germline ends came to 5 bases. The CDR3 sequence is CASSLAPNYGYTF. The CDR3 DNA is TGCGCCAGCAGCTTGGCCCCGAACTATGGCTACACCTTC. Combining the CDR3 with reference TRBV5-1 and TRBJ1-2 gives the whole variable domain KAGVTQTPRYLIKTRGQQVTLSCSPISGHRSVSWYQQTPGQGLQFLFEYFSETQRNKGNFPGRFSGRQFSNSRSEMNVSTLELGDSALYLCASSLAPNYGYTFGSGTRLTVV.

The chain carries TRBV7-8 and TRBJ1-2, with D possibly TRBD1 on 6 matching bases. This CDR3 comprises 13 residues. Trimming took off 5 bases at V and 3 bases at J, with 10 bases between the two ends. CDR1 and CDR2 (germline): SGHVS, FQNEAQ. The CDR3 reads CASSQDSDYGYTF. Written as DNA, the CDR3 is TGTGCCAGCAGCCAGGACAGCGACTATGGCTACACCTTC.

This clonotype was found many times. The chain carries TRBV11-3 and TRBJ2-1; D might be TRBD2 (5 bases). Trimming stripped 0 bases from V and 7 bases from J, with 10 bases between. CDR1 is SGHNT, CDR2 YENEEA, per germline. The CDR3 runs 14 residues. CDR3 nucleotide sequence: TGTGCCAGCAGCTTAGATAGGTGGACTAATGAGCAGTTCTTC. It yields the protein CASSLDRWTNEQFF. Drawing the rest from reference TRBV11-3 and TRBJ2-1, the complete variable domain is EAGVVQSPRYKIIEKKQPVAFWCNPISGHNTLYWYLQNLGQGPELLIRYENEEAVDDSQLPKDRFSAERLKGVDSTLKIQPAELGDSAVYLCASSLDRWTNEQFFGPGTRLTVL.

V and J are TRBV6-5 and TRBJ2-3; 7 positions agree with TRBD2. The V and J ends lost 0 bases and 3 bases, in that order; junction bases with no gene match: 3. The CDR3 has 15 residues. In germline, CDR1 is MNHEY, CDR2 SVGAGI. CDR3 DNA: TGTGCCAGCAGTTACTCGGGGAGGGTAACAGATACGCAGTATTTT. This gives the protein CASSYSGRVTDTQYF.